The 25 T cell receptor beta chains listed next were all sequenced from one sample in a study of vaccination and CD4 T cells after COVID-19. Once obtained from cultured CD4+ T cells, the DNA was sequenced using the Oncomine TCR Beta short-read assay. TCRdb reprocessed the PCR reads with MiXCR, giving one entry per CDR3 protein. The sample contains more than 6,500 distinct CDR3 sequences, around 35% of which appear only once. Noted treatment: roughly nine-day PBMC culture with coronavirus spike peptide pools or control peptides (ViraFEST assay). According to the study, CD4+ T cells from the unexposed donor were gathered ahead of the COVID-19 pandemic (2011-2018). These TCRs' antigens remain unknown. The source material was CD4+ T cells from blood, cultured in vitro. The origin of the receptors is a human donor in good health.

This clonotype was recorded a few times. V is TRBV6-2 or TRBV6-3 and J is TRBJ2-2; 7 bases fit TRBD1. CDR3 size: 15 residues. The V and J ends lost 6 bases and 1 base, in that order; junction bases with no gene match: 5. Per the germline V gene, CDR1 is MNHEY and CDR2 is SVGEGT. CDR3: CASRADRVNTGELFF. Here the CDR3 DNA reads TGTGCCAGCAGGGCCGACAGGGTGAACACCGGGGAGCTGTTTTTT.

This clonotype has only a few counts. The CDR3 DNA sequence: TGTGCCAGCAGCTGGACTAGCGGGGGGTCCGGGGAGCTGTTTTTT. It codes for CASSWTSGGSGELFF. This chain connects TRBV7-9 to TRBJ2-2; 14 bases agree with TRBD2. Per germline, CDR1 SEHNR and CDR2 FQNEAQ (reference sequence). V gave up 4 bases and J gave up 6 bases; unmatched junction bases: 1. This CDR3 is built from 15 residues.

This sequence joins TRBV7-7 and TRBJ2-3; 7 positions match TRBD2. Germline CDR1 SSHAT, CDR2 FNYEAQ (reference sequence). V was clipped by 5 bases and J by 0 bases; unmatched bases: 8. This CDR3 is built from 16 residues. As DNA, the CDR3 is TGTGCCAGCAGCCAAACCCTAGCGGCTAGCACAGATACGCAGTATTTT. This encodes CASSQTLAASTDTQYF.

The rearrangement joins TRBV21-1 to TRBJ2-4; the table's D call, TRBD1, has no DNA check behind it. TRBV21-1 is reported as a pseudogene. This CDR3 comprises 19 residues. The CDR3: CASSKAPPTPSVAKNIQYF. The CDR3 nucleotides read TGTGCCAGCAGCAAAGCGCCCCCTACCCCCTCGGTAGCCAAAAACATTCAGTACTTC.

By proportion, this clonotype is medium-sized (0.01 to 0.1%). J is TRBJ1-5 and V is TRBV15; a possible D gene is TRBD1 (5 bases). This CDR3 has 15 residues. Germline V gene lookup returns CDR1 LNHNV and CDR2 YYDKDF (reference sequence). V was clipped by 1 base and J by 4 bases, with 11 bases between them. The chain's CDR3 is CATSRALPGNQPQHF. DNA for the CDR3: TGTGCCACCAGCAGAGCCCTCCCAGGGAATCAGCCCCAGCATTTT.

This clonotype was recorded a few times. This sequence joins TRBV6-1 and TRBJ1-2; TRBD1 matches 8 bases. From germline, CDR1 is MNHNS and CDR2 SASEGT. There are 15 residues in the CDR3. Trimming removed 5 bases from V and 4 bases from J; junction bases left unmatched: 9. The CDR3 DNA follows: TGTGCCAGCAGTCGCGGGGTCGACAGGGGCTATGGCTACACCTTC. Its protein product is CASSRGVDRGYGYTF.

This clonotype was seen a handful of times. The chain combines TRBV7-9 with TRBJ1-3; D call uncertain. The CDR3 contains 16 residues. CDR1 SEHNR and CDR2 FQNEAQ come from the germline V gene (reference sequence). V gave up 5 bases and J gave up 0 bases, with 14 bases separating them. CDR3 nucleotide sequence: TGTGCCAGCAGCCCATTTACAGTTATCTCTGGAAACACCATATATTTT. This encodes CASSPFTVISGNTIYF.

This clonotype was seen only a few times. The chain is built from TRBV19 and TRBJ1-5, with no clear D. Germline CDR1 reads LNHDA; CDR2 reads SQIVND (reference sequence). This CDR3 has 13 amino acids. The V gene lost 5 bases and the J gene lost 7 bases, with 12 bases spanning the gap. CDR3 DNA: TGTGCCAGTAGTGTAGGGCTTGGCCAGCCCCAGCATTTT. Protein product: CASSVGLGQPQHF.

V usage is TRBV20-1 and J usage is TRBJ2-3, with a weak D call TRBD2 (5 bases). This CDR3 is built from 11 residues. The germline gives CDR1 DFQATT, CDR2 SNEGSKA (reference sequence). With 6 bases removed from V and 6 bases from J, the gap between germline ends came to 10 bases. The CDR3 region is CSAGMGDTQYF. CDR3 DNA sequence: TGCAGTGCCGGGATGGGGGATACGCAGTATTTT.

The chain employs TRBV19 and TRBJ2-3; 11 positions agree with TRBD2. The CDR3 is 15 residues long. Germline assignment: CDR1 LNHDA and CDR2 SQIVND (reference sequence). Trimming cost V 2 bases and J 5 bases; bases outside gene matches: 3. CDR3 coding DNA: TGTGCCAGTAGTATACTAGCGGGGGGCCAAGATACGCAGTATTTT. Protein: CASSILAGGQDTQYF. Supplemented by reference TRBV19 and TRBJ2-3, the full variable domain reads DGGITQSPKYLFRKEGQNVTLSCEQNLNHDAMYWYRQDPGQGLRLIYYSQIVNDFQKGDIAEGYSVSREKKESFPLTVTSAQKNPTAFYLCASSILAGGQDTQYFGPGTRLTVL.

The rearrangement uses TRBV27 and TRBJ1-1; 8 bases are shared with TRBD1. With V trimmed by 7 bases and J by 3 bases, 10 bases remained unmatched. Germline assignment: CDR1 MNHEY and CDR2 SMNVEV (reference sequence). The CDR3 totals 15 residues. Here the CDR3 reads CASNPSRTGHTEAFF. DNA for the CDR3: TGTGCCAGCAACCCCTCCCGGACAGGGCACACTGAAGCTTTCTTT.

This clonotype counts as hyperexpanded (1% or more). The chain recombines TRBV19 with TRBJ1-2; D uncertain. The CDR3 loop spans 13 amino acids. CDR1 and CDR2 (germline): LNHDA, SQIVND (reference sequence). With 3 bases removed from V and 0 bases from J, the gap between germline ends came to 5 bases. The DNA of the CDR3 is TGTGCCAGTAGTATGACAACTAACTATGGCTACACCTTC. Protein: CASSMTTNYGYTF.

J is TRBJ1-2 and V is TRBV6-9; possibly TRBD1 for D (5 bases). CDR1 is MNHGY and CDR2 is SVAAGI in the germline V gene. This CDR3 has 12 residues. Trimming removed 7 bases at V and 3 bases at J, with 9 bases between. The CDR3 is CASIIQDYGYTF. DNA for the CDR3: TGTGCCAGCATCATACAGGACTATGGCTACACCTTC.

V gene TRBV5-4 combines with J gene TRBJ2-5; D uncertain. Germline lookup yields CDR1 SGHNT and CDR2 YYREEE (reference sequence). The CDR3 runs to 13 residues. V lost 1 base and J 5 bases, leaving 9 bases between the germline ends. The CDR3 DNA follows: TGTGCCAGCAGCTTGTTGGATGGGGAGACCCAGTACTTC. It codes for CASSLLDGETQYF. The variable domain in full, completed from reference TRBV5-4 and TRBJ2-5, reads ETGVTQSPTHLIKTRGQQVTLRCSSQSGHNTVSWYQQALGQGPQFIFQYYREEENGRGNFPPRFSGLQFPNYSSELNVNALELDDSALYLCASSLLDGETQYFGPGTRLLVL.

The rearrangement joins TRBV19 to TRBJ1-5; 10 bases fit TRBD1. Germline CDR1 and CDR2: LNHDA and SQIVND (reference sequence). The V gene end was trimmed by 4 bases and the J gene end by 7 bases; junction bases not matched to a gene: 4. The CDR3 is 14 residues long. The chain's CDR3 is CASSTTGGQQPQHF. In DNA form, the CDR3 reads TGTGCCAGTAGTACGACAGGGGGCCAACAGCCCCAGCATTTT.

The chain is built from TRBV18 and TRBJ1-1; D unclear. Germline V lookup: CDR1 KGHSH, CDR2 LQKENI. The V end was cut by 2 bases, the J end by 13 bases, with 17 bases between. CDR3 length equals 13 residues. CDR3 loop: CASSPGGPGKIFF. CDR3 DNA sequence: TGTGCCAGCTCACCAGGCGGGCCGGGAAAAATTTTCTTT.

The sample holds a few counts of this clonotype. This chain connects TRBV27 to TRBJ2-5; possibly TRBD2 for D (5 bases). V lost 9 bases, J lost 1 base, and 12 bases lay in between. The CDR3 length is 13 residues. Germline V gene data show CDR1 as MNHEY and CDR2 as SMNVEV (reference sequence). The CDR3 bases are TGTGCCAGTACTAGGGCCCCCCAAGAGACCCAGTACTTC. As protein: CASTRAPQETQYF.

J is TRBJ1-1 and V is TRBV9; D not certain. Germline CDR1 and CDR2: SGDLS and YYNGEE. This CDR3 is 14 amino acids long. Between the trimmed V and J ends, which lost 3 bases and 1 base, there was a span of 10 bases. The CDR3, as DNA: TGTGCCAGCAGCGGGAGACCCACGAACACTGAAGCTTTCTTT. This encodes CASSGRPTNTEAFF.

The table lists this clonotype with a few counts. The chain uses TRBV20-1 and TRBJ2-7; D is possibly TRBD2 (6 bases). Trimming took off 3 bases at V and 3 bases at J, with 15 bases between the two ends. Germline V gives CDR1 DFQATT, CDR2 SNEGSKA (reference sequence). The CDR3 length is 14 residues. CDR3: CSASERRDHYEQYF. CDR3 sequence (DNA): TGCAGTGCTAGCGAACGGAGGGACCACTACGAGCAGTACTTC.

This clonotype was seen only a few times. The V and J genes are TRBV6-1 and TRBJ2-7; D is perhaps TRBD1 or TRBD2 (6 bases each). Between the trimmed V and J ends, which lost 2 bases and 5 bases, there was a span of 19 bases. The CDR3 totals 16 residues. Germline lookup yields CDR1 MNHNS and CDR2 SASEGT. For the CDR3, the DNA is TGTGCCAGCAGTGAAAGGGGGGCTTCCTCCGGCGACGAGCAGTACTTC. It codes for CASSERGASSGDEQYF.

The rearrangement joins TRBV30 to TRBJ1-6, with TRBD1 identical over 7 bases. The CDR3 runs to 14 residues. The ends lost 3 bases at V and 9 bases at J; junction bases unmatched: 8. CDR1 and CDR2 from the germline V gene are GTSNPN and SVGIG (reference sequence). This chain's CDR3 is CAWSLQGFGSPLHF. Written as DNA, the CDR3 is TGTGCCTGGAGCCTACAGGGGTTTGGTTCACCCCTCCACTTT.

The chain combines TRBV27 with TRBJ1-6; 9 bases line up with TRBD1. After removal of 1 base from V and 6 bases from J, the junction contained 1 base not matched to a gene. The germline CDR1 and CDR2 sequences are MNHEY and SMNVEV (reference sequence). This CDR3 is built from 15 residues. CDR3 DNA sequence: TGTGCCAGCAGTTTATTGGGACAGGGTAATTCACCCCTCCACTTT. Translating it yields CASSLLGQGNSPLHF.

The genes are TRBV12-3 or TRBV12-4 and TRBJ1-5; no reliable D call. V lost 6 bases and J lost 11, with 14 bases in between. CDR3 length equals 12 residues. For the CDR3, the DNA is TGTGCCAGCAGCTCCCCGGTTGAGGCCCAGCATTTT. Amino acids: CASSSPVEAQHF.

This clonotype appeared a few times. The chain employs TRBV7-9 and TRBJ1-6; 7 nucleotides align to TRBD1. The germline gives CDR1 SEHNR, CDR2 FQNEAQ (reference sequence). V lost 5 bases and J lost 7; bases outside the gene matches: 8. The CDR3 has 15 amino acids. Here the CDR3 reads CASSPGGTENSPLHF. CDR3 DNA sequence: TGTGCCAGCAGCCCAGGGGGGACGGAAAATTCACCCCTCCACTTT.

V is TRBV6-5 and J is TRBJ2-5, with D perhaps given as TRBD1 or TRBD2 (6 bases each). Germline V gene sequence: CDR1 MNHEY, CDR2 SVGAGI. Trimming pared 2 bases from V and 5 bases from J, leaving 12 bases between. The CDR3 contains 14 residues. The CDR3 loop reads CASSYRGVQETQYF. The CDR3 coding sequence is TGTGCCAGCAGTTACAGGGGGGTCCAGGAGACCCAGTACTTC.